Below, 2 T cell receptor beta chains from the same sample are listed, as sequenced in a study of T cells in Graves' hyperthyroidism and ophthalmopathy (dated by TCRdb to about 2019). Libraries were prepared through multiplex PCR. TCRdb shows the sequencer as Illumina HiSeq 2000. Amplification of TCR beta CDR3 regions was carried out from RNA transcripts. The TCR CDR3 was subjected to a first round of RT-PCR using the HTBI primer set and the Qiagen OneStep RT-PCR kit. TCRdb itself trimmed the public reads at Q25 with fastp, ran MiXCR and retained productive beta chains. Every CDR3 protein is listed once, alongside the most common genes and DNA of its rows. The sample data list approximately 640,000 distinct CDR3 sequences, and 45% of these were observed just once. The top ten clones comprise less than 9.5% of the sample. The sequenced material came from peripheral blood or thyroid tissue (not recorded which). These TCRs come from an adult man with Graves' disease, either hyperthyroidism or ophthalmopathy (not recorded which).

This clonotype was seen many times. V and J are TRBV10-3 and TRBJ1-5; D gene unclear. The CDR3 consists of 15 residues. Trimming took 0 bases from V and 0 from J, leaving 6 bases between them. Looked up from germline, CDR1 is ENHRY and CDR2 is SYGVKD. For the CDR3, the DNA is TGTGCCATCAGTGAGTCAGTGTATAGCAATCAGCCCCAGCATTTT. Its translation is CAISESVYSNQPQHF.

J is TRBJ1-2 and V is TRBV25-1, with 8 bases lining up with TRBD1. Germline assignment: CDR1 MGHDK and CDR2 SYGVNS. The CDR3 is 17 amino acids. J was trimmed by 3 bases and V by 6 bases; bases with no gene match: 15. In DNA form, the CDR3 reads TGTGCCAGCAGCGTTGAGGTCCCTGGACAGGGCGACTATGGCTACACCTTC. Amino acid sequence: CASSVEVPGQGDYGYTF.